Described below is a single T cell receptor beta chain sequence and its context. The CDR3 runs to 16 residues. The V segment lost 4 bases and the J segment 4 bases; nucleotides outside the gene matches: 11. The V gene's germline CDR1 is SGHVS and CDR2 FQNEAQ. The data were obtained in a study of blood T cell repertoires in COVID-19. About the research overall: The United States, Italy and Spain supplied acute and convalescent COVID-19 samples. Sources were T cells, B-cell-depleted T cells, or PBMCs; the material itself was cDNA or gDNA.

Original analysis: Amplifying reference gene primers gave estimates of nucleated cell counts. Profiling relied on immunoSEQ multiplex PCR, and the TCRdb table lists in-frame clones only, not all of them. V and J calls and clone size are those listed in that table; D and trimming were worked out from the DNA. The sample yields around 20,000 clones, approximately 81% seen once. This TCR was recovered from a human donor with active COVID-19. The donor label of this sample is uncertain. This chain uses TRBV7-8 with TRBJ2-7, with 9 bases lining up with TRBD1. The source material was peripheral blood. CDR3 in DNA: TGTGCCAGCAGCTCCCACTGGGAGACAGGGGGGTACGAGCAGTACTTC. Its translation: CASSSHWETGGYEQYF.